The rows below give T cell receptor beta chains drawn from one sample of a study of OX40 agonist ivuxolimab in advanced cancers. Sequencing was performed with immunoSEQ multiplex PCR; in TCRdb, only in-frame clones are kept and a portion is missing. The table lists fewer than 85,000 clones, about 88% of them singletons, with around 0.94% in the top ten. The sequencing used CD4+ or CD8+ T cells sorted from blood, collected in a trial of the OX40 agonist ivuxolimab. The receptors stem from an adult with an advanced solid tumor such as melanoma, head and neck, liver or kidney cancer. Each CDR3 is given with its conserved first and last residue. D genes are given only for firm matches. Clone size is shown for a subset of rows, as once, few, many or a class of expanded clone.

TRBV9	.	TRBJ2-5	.	CASSVGAGRGETQYF	TGTGCCAGCAGCGTAGGTGCGGGCCGGGGCGAGACCCAGTACTTC
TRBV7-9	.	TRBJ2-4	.	CASSLENIQYF	TGTGCCAGCAGCTTGGAAAACATTCAGTACTTC
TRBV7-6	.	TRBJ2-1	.	CASSLGHYNEQFF	TGTGCCAGCAGCTTAGGCCACTACAATGAGCAGTTCTTC
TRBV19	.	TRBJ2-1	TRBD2	CASSIKAGGYNEQFF	TGTGCCAGTAGTATTAAAGCGGGGGGCTACAATGAGCAGTTCTTC
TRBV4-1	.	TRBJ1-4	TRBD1	CASSQDIGDSKTNEKLFF	TGCGCCAGCAGCCAAGATATTGGGGACAGTAAAACTAATGAAAAACTGTTTTTT
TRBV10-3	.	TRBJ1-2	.	CAISGTNYGYTF	TGTGCCATCAGTGGTACTAACTATGGCTACACCTTC
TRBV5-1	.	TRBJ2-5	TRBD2	CASSFARGGGRETQYF	TGCGCCAGCAGCTTTGCCCGGGGGGGCGGTCGGGAGACCCAGTACTTC
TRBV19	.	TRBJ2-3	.	CASTVSRTTDTQYF	TGTGCCAGTACCGTCAGCAGGACGACAGATACGCAGTATTTT
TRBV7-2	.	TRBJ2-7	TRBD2	CASSAAAGAGPTEQYF	TGTGCCAGCAGCGCCGCAGCGGGAGCGGGCCCTACCGAGCAGTACTTC
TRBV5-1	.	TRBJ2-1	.	CASSLAYADNEQFF	TGCGCCAGCAGCTTAGCTTACGCTGACAATGAGCAGTTCTTC
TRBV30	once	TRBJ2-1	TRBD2	CAWSLAGGPRQFF	TGTGCCTGGAGTCTAGCGGGAGGGCCGCGTCAGTTCTTC
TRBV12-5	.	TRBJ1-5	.	CASGLVTDNQPQHF	TGTGCTAGTGGTTTGGTGACAGACAATCAGCCCCAGCATTTT
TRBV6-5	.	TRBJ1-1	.	CASSWSQNTEAFF	TGTGCCAGCAGTTGGAGTCAAAACACTGAAGCTTTCTTT
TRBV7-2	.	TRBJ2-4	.	CASSLDEGWKNIQYF	TGTGCCAGCAGCTTAGATGAGGGTTGGAAAAACATTCAGTACTTC
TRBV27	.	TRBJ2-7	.	CASSLVSPPYEQYF	TGTGCCAGCAGTTTGGTGAGTCCCCCCTACGAGCAGTACTTC
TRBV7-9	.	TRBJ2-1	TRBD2	CASSLASGIYNEQFF	TGTGCCAGCAGCTTGGCTAGCGGGATTTACAATGAGCAGTTCTTC
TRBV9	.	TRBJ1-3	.	CASSVAQGTIYF	TGTGCCAGCAGCGTAGCTCAGGGCACCATATATTTT
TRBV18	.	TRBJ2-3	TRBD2	CASSLIRTSGSSDTQYF	TGTGCCAGCTCACTGATCCGGACTAGCGGGAGCTCAGATACGCAGTATTTT
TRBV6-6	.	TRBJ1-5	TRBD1	CASSQQGANNQPQHF	TGTGCCAGCAGCCAACAGGGGGCGAATAATCAGCCCCAGCATTTT
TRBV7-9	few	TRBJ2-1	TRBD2	CASRRKRTSDNEQFF	TGTGCCAGCAGGCGGAAACGGACTAGCGACAATGAGCAGTTCTTC
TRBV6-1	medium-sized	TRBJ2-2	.	CASSEAVGELFF	TGTGCCAGCAGTGAAGCGGTCGGGGAGCTGTTTTTT
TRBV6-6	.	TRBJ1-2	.	CASSYSGRDYGYTF	TGTGCCAGCAGTTACTCCGGGAGGGACTATGGCTACACCTTC
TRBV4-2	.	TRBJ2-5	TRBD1	CASSDRANQETQYF	TGTGCCAGCTCCGACAGGGCCAACCAAGAGACCCAGTACTTC
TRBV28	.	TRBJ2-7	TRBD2	CASSIVAGALYEQYF	TGTGCCAGCAGCATAGTAGCGGGGGCCCTCTACGAGCAGTACTTC
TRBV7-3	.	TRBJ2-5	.	CASSLEGTQTQYF	TGTGCCAGCAGCTTAGAGGGGACTCAGACCCAGTACTTC
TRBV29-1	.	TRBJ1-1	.	CSSWEGMNTEAFF	TGCAGCTCCTGGGAAGGAATGAACACTGAAGCTTTCTTT
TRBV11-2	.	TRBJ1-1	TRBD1	CASSLRPGQGTEAFF	TGTGCCAGCAGCTTGAGACCGGGACAGGGAACTGAAGCTTTCTTT
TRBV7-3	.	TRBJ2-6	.	CASSKRGRSSGANVLTF	TGTGCCAGCAGCAAAAGGGGACGGAGCTCTGGGGCCAACGTCCTGACTTTC
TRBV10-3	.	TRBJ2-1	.	CAISLGVGNEQFF	TGTGCCATCAGTCTTGGGGTGGGCAATGAGCAGTTCTTC
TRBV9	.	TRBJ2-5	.	CASSGPGSGTQYF	TGTGCCAGCAGCGGCCCGGGATCCGGGACCCAGTACTTC
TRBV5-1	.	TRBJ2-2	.	CASSPIPGQNTGELFF	TGCGCCAGCAGCCCCATCCCCGGACAGAACACCGGGGAGCTGTTTTTT
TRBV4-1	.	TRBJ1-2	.	CASSQRQGSYGYTF	TGCGCCAGCAGCCAACGTCAGGGGTCCTATGGCTACACCTTC
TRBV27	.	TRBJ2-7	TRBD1	CASTTGGLGEQYF	TGTGCCAGCACCACAGGGGGGCTTGGGGAGCAGTACTTC
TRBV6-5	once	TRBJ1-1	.	CASSYNGRTEAFF	TGTGCCAGCAGTTATAATGGGAGGACTGAAGCTTTCTTT
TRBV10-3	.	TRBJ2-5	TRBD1	CAARPGQGLQETQYF	TGTGCCGCCCGACCGGGACAGGGCCTCCAAGAGACCCAGTACTTC
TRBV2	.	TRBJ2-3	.	CASSARDSRTDTQYF	TGTGCCAGCAGTGCCCGGGACTCCCGCACAGATACGCAGTATTTT
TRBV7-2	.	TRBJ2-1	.	CASSLAQDAAYNEQFF	TGTGCCAGCAGCTTAGCCCAGGATGCAGCCTACAATGAGCAGTTCTTC
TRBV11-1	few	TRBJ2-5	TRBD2	CASSRSGNAQETQYF	TGTGCCAGCAGCCGTAGCGGGAACGCCCAAGAGACCCAGTACTTC
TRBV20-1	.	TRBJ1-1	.	CSARPGGGAFF	TGCAGTGCTAGGCCTGGGGGGGGAGCTTTCTTT
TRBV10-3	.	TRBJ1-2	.	CAISDAGYFGYTF	TGTGCCATCAGTGATGCCGGGTATTTTGGCTACACCTTC
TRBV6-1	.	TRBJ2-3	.	CASSEARVTADTQYF	TGTGCCAGCAGTGAAGCGCGCGTGACAGCAGATACGCAGTATTTT
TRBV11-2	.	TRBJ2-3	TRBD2	CASSLGFLAGVRTDTQYF	TGTGCCAGCAGCTTAGGTTTTCTAGCGGGAGTTCGCACAGATACGCAGTATTTT
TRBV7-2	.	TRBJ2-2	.	CASSYNQGSGELFF	TGTGCCAGCAGCTATAATCAGGGTTCCGGGGAGCTGTTTTTT
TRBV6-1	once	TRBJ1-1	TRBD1	CASTHRGLNTEAFF	TGTGCCAGCACGCACAGGGGATTGAACACTGAAGCTTTCTTT
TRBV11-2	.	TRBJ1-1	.	CASSRDLTNTEAFF	TGTGCCAGCAGCCGGGACTTAACGAACACTGAAGCTTTCTTT
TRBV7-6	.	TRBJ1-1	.	CASSSRGRPAGFF	TGTGCCAGCAGCTCTCGGGGCAGGCCCGCGGGTTTCTTT
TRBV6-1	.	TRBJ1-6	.	CASVWGQNNSPLHF	TGTGCCAGCGTCTGGGGGCAAAATAATTCACCCCTCCACTTT
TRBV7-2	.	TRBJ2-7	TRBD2	CASSLNGLAAYEQYF	TGTGCCAGCAGCTTAAATGGGCTAGCGGCATACGAGCAGTACTTC
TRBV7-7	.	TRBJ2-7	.	CASSPTGFSYEQYF	TGTGCCAGCAGCCCGACAGGTTTCTCCTACGAGCAGTACTTC
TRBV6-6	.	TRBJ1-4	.	CASSYAGGEEKLFF	TGTGCCAGCAGTTATGCCGGGGGGGAAGAAAAACTGTTTTTT
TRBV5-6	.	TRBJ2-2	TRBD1	CASSGMDRVRGELFF	TGTGCCAGCAGCGGAATGGACAGGGTACGAGGGGAGCTGTTTTTT
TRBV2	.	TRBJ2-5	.	CASRGDQETQYF	TGTGCCAGCAGAGGGGATCAAGAGACCCAGTACTTC
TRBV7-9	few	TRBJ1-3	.	CASSYSGNTIYF	TGTGCCAGCAGTTATTCTGGAAACACCATATATTTT
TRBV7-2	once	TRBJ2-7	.	CASSYLQGYEQYF	TGTGCCAGCAGCTATCTACAGGGCTACGAGCAGTACTTC